This entry features one TCR beta chain sequence. This sample was included in a study of blood T cell repertoires in COVID-19. Whole-study context: Nucleic acid was either cDNA or gDNA, and it came from T cells, B-cell-depleted T cells, or PBMCs.

The CDR3 loop spans 15 amino acids. The ends lost 4 bases at V and 0 bases at J; junction bases unmatched: 4. Per germline, CDR1 SGHNT and CDR2 YYREEE (reference sequence). Sequencing was performed with immunoSEQ multiplex PCR; in TCRdb, only in-frame clones are kept and a portion is missing. Of roughly 120,000 clones listed, about 94% were seen once; the top ten hold approximately 2%. Seattle researchers signed up patients amid active infection and tracked them longitudinally. The chain couples TRBV5-4 to TRBJ2-4; 7 bases are a match to TRBD2. Specimen: peripheral blood. This TCR was sampled from a man between 50 and 59 years old with COVID-19, enrolled during active disease. Here the CDR3 DNA reads TGTGCCAGCAGCGGCGGGGGAGTAGCCAAAAACATTCAGTACTTC. It encodes CASSGGGVAKNIQYF.